This T cell receptor (beta chain) was profiled in a study of post-analysis software for immune sequencing data. Whole-study context: The courses of disease that were included comprised relapsing-remitting, secondary progressive and progressive-relapsing multiple sclerosis. General observations from the study: Patients used four to six TRBV segments, including TRBV5-6, TRBV5-1 and TRBV20-1, more often than controls. Significantly decreased normalized Chao1 diversity was recorded for multiple sclerosis patients relative to controls. Samples made in the same batch grouped tightly together by F measure.

Libraries were made from TCR beta cDNA, and they carried unique molecular identifiers. Once about 0.85 to 10 million T cells were used, about 510,000 cDNA molecules resulted. TCRdb re-called the PCR reads with MiXCR, one entry per CDR3 protein. The repertoire consists of about 430,000 distinct CDR3 sequences, with over 30% occurring once and the leading ten covering 7.6%. The sample holds a few counts of this clonotype. Its antigen is not known. This CDR3 has 15 residues. Germline-derived CDR1 and CDR2 are MNHNS and SASEGT. V lost 2 bases, J lost 6 bases, and 6 bases stayed unmatched. The sequencing sample was made of blood. The rearrangement links TRBV6-1 to TRBJ2-3, with 9 bases identical to TRBD1. This clonotype was sampled from a girl aged 2-10 years with multiple sclerosis. This chain's CDR3 is CASSELGQGWDTQYF. For the CDR3, the DNA is TGTGCCAGCAGTGAACTCGGACAGGGGTGGGATACGCAGTATTTT.